This T cell receptor beta chain was sequenced in a study of blood T cell repertoires in COVID-19 (dated by TCRdb to 2018 to 2021). Notes on the research overall: Collaborator samples came from the United States, Italy and Spain and covered acute and convalescent phases of COVID-19. HLA class I and class II types, where available, came from metadata supplied by the sample provider rather than from assay-based typing. The sample metadata nearly always contained a de-identified subject ID, COVID-19 status, age in years and sex. The prospective study material was composed of cDNA or gDNA derived from T cells, B-cell-depleted T cells, or PBMCs. Deeply sampled blood TCRbeta repertoires from subjects exposed to, actively infected with, or recovered from COVID-19 were included in the dataset. A freely available public database, intended as a resource for researchers studying the immune response to SARS-CoV-2, is where the repertoires were released. The samples were drawn from the first 160 participants of the ongoing ImmuneRACE study and from more than 1,000 subjects provided by 6 global collaborators.

General findings and caveats noted by the study authors: Clinical and demographic metadata were provided uncurated, with the amount varying by source and participant.

TCRbeta CDR3 regions were amplified from genomic DNA using the immunoSEQ Assay, a bias-controlled multiplex PCR. Under the source paper's analysis protocol: Within the assay, amplification of reference gene primers was used to estimate how many nucleated cells each sample contained. To quantify the absolute abundance of each unique TCRbeta CDR3 rearrangement, sequence reads were collapsed and filtered. For each sample, productive Simpson clonality was calculated by taking the square root of Simpson's diversity index across productive rearrangements. TCRdb's version of the immuneACCESS table is confined to in-frame rearrangements and falls short of the full clone set. An unresolved V gene accounts for under half of the shortfall where checked; the remainder is of unknown origin. V and J calls and clone size come straight from that table; D and trimming were deduced from the DNA. The sample table holds more than 300,000 clones, of which 90% were seen once. Around 4.2% of the sample comes from the top ten.

The germline V gene specifies SGHRS as CDR1 and YFSETQ as CDR2. Deletion took 1 base off V and 4 bases off J, with a span of 11 bases between the germline ends. Including cysteine and phenylalanine, the CDR3 has 14 amino acids. The sequence is cut down to CDR3 DNA, 42 bases in frame from base 1. Regarding this clone: Its cognate antigen has yet to be identified. No much larger clonotype is one base removed from it; base qualities were not supplied.

In the prospective study, participants were 18 to 89 years old, resided in 24 geographic areas of the United States, and were enrolled through a virtual design. In the prospective study, participants were assigned to cohorts based on the clinical history participants reported in a screening survey and a study questionnaire. A participant counted as exposed if, within 2 weeks of entering the study, that participant had been in contact with someone who had a PCR-confirmed or clinician-diagnosed COVID-19 case. In the prospective study, whole blood, serum and a nasopharyngeal or oropharyngeal swab were collected from each participant by mobile phlebotomists. Prospective study participants could optionally give additional blood draws and questionnaires over an approximately two-month period. Blood samples from the prospective study were shipped frozen or at room temperature prior to DNA extraction.

Sequencing was carried out using PBMCs or T cells enriched from blood (not recorded which). This TCR was sampled from a woman in her 30s who had been exposed to COVID-19. This sequence uses TRBV5-1 and TRBJ1-1; TRBD1 is perhaps the D gene, given 5 matching bases. The nucleotide sequence reads TGCGCCAGCAGCTTGACTGGACACTTCACTGAAGCTTTCTTT. It is translated as CASSLTGHFTEAFF.